The rows below give T cell receptor beta chains drawn from one sample of a study of blood T cell repertoires in COVID-19. Profiled with immunoSEQ multiplex PCR; TCRdb holds only in-frame clones, not every one. The sample has about 70,000 clones, 80% to 90% seen once. Sequencing input: peripheral blood. Receptors originate from a human donor in a cohort sampled during active COVID-19. Each CDR3 is given with its conserved first and last residue. Each record gives: D gene, CDR3 length, V gene, J gene, clone size, CDR3 DNA, CDR3 protein. A D gene is named only where the DNA matches it firmly. The size field is filled for only some rows; it gives once, few, many or a size class.

>NA|13|TRBV29-1|TRBJ1-1|once
TGCAGCGTTTTCAGGACAATTAGTCCTGAAGCTTTCTTT
CSVFRTISPEAFF
>NA|18|TRBV1|TRBJ1-6|NA
TGCACCAGCAGCCAAGATGAGAGAGTGGAGCCGGATAATTCACCCCTCCACTTT
CTSSQDERVEPDNSPLHF
>NA|16|TRBV2|TRBJ1-6|few
TGTGCCAGCAGACCCGACAGACTCTCCTATAATTCACCCCTCCACTTT
CASRPDRLSYNSPLHF
>TRBD1|17|TRBV15|TRBJ1-1|NA
TGTGCCACCAGCAGACCCCGGACAGGGGGCGCAGGCGCTGAAGCTTTCTTT
CATSRPRTGGAGAEAFF
>TRBD1|15|TRBV19|TRBJ2-2|NA
TGTGCCAGTAGCCTATCTACAGGGGCAGCCGGGGAGCTGTTTTTT
CASSLSTGAAGELFF
>NA|14|TRBV7-8|TRBJ2-5|NA
TGTGCCTCAGGATTGGAGGGCCTCCTTAGAGCCCAGTACTTC
CASGLEGLLRAQYF
>NA|15|TRBV28|TRBJ1-2|NA
TGTGCCAGCAGTTACAGCAGGGGTCACCTGAATGGCTACACCTTC
CASSYSRGHLNGYTF
>NA|13|TRBV10-3|TRBJ2-7|few
TGTGCCATCAGATCACGGTCGGCCTACGAGCAGTACTTC
CAIRSRSAYEQYF
>TRBD1|16|TRBV3-1/TRBV3-2|TRBJ2-6|NA
TGTGCCAGCAGCCAAGTTAGGACAGGGGGGGCCAACGTCCTGACTTTC
CASSQVRTGGANVLTF
>NA|15|TRBV6-6|TRBJ2-2|NA
TGTGCCAGCAGTTACTCGGCGGGTGCCACCGGGGAGCTGTTTTTT
CASSYSAGATGELFF
>NA|14|TRBV9|TRBJ2-3|NA
TGTGCCAGCAGCGCCCTACGCAATCTAGATACGCAGTATTTT
CASSALRNLDTQYF
>TRBD2|16|TRBV5-1|TRBJ2-5|NA
TGCGCCAGCAGCTTGGGACTAGCGGGGGGCCAAGAGACCCAGTACTTC
CASSLGLAGGQETQYF
>TRBD2|14|TRBV19|TRBJ2-5|NA
TGTGCCAGTAGTATAGCGGGACTAGGAGAGACCCAGTACTTC
CASSIAGLGETQYF
>TRBD2|14|TRBV19|TRBJ2-2|NA
TGTGCCAGTAGTATAGACGGGAGGACCGGGGAGCTGTTTTTT
CASSIDGRTGELFF
>TRBD2|18|TRBV14|TRBJ2-3|many
TGTGCCAGCAGCCAAGATCATGGGCTAGCGGGGTACACAGATACGCAGTATTTT
CASSQDHGLAGYTDTQYF
>NA|14|TRBV6-5|TRBJ2-1|NA
TGTGCCACCAGACTCTCGCGCTCCTACAATGAGCAGTTCTTC
CATRLSRSYNEQFF
>TRBD2|17|TRBV18|TRBJ2-3|NA
TGTGCCAGCTCACCACAAGCGGGAGGACTAAGCACAGATACGCAGTATTTT
CASSPQAGGLSTDTQYF
>NA|16|TRBV28|TRBJ1-4|NA
TGTGCCAGCAGCCCTACCGGGAGCTCAACGGTAGAAAAACTGTTTTTT
CASSPTGSSTVEKLFF
>NA|15|TRBV5-4|TRBJ1-2|NA
TGTGCCAGCAGCTCGCCCTCGAGGGAGGAATATGGCTACACCTTC
CASSSPSREEYGYTF
>NA|16|TRBV23-1|TRBJ2-7|NA
TGCGCCAGCAGTCAACCCCAGGGGCCGACTTTCTACGAGCAGTACTTC
CASSQPQGPTFYEQYF
>NA|14|TRBV6-5|TRBJ1-1|NA
TGTGCCAGCAGCCCAGGGCCTTTGAACACTGAAGCTTTCTTT
CASSPGPLNTEAFF
>TRBD1|17|TRBV27|TRBJ1-2|NA
TGTGCCAGCAGCCGAAAGGTCATAGGGGGCGAGAACTATGGCTACACCTTC
CASSRKVIGGENYGYTF
>NA|13|TRBV30|TRBJ1-5|NA
TGTGCCTGGAGTGTCTCAGGGGATCAGCCCCAGCATTTT
CAWSVSGDQPQHF
>NA|16|TRBV24-1|TRBJ1-5|NA
TGTGCCACCAGTTATCTAGGGGGACACTCTTATCAGCCCCAGCATTTT
CATSYLGGHSYQPQHF
>NA|15|TRBV10-3|TRBJ1-4|NA
TGTGCCATCAGTGAGAGGGGGGGAGTGGGCGAAAAACTGTTTTTT
CAISERGGVGEKLFF
>NA|14|TRBV27|TRBJ1-3|NA
TGTGCCAGCAGTCCCGGACAGACTGGAAACACCATATATTTT
CASSPGQTGNTIYF
>NA|15|TRBV3-1/TRBV3-2|TRBJ2-4|NA
TGTGCCAGCAGCCAAGACCTCGCGGTCTCTAGGATTCAGTACTTC
CASSQDLAVSRIQYF
>NA|16|TRBV11-2|TRBJ1-1|NA
TGTGCCAGCAGCCCCATCTTGGGCACCGTGAACACTGAAGCTTTCTTT
CASSPILGTVNTEAFF
>NA|14|TRBV6-5|TRBJ1-1|NA
TGTGCCAGCAGTTATGGGCAGAGGAACACTGAAGCTTTCTTT
CASSYGQRNTEAFF
>NA|11|TRBV28|TRBJ2-1|few
TGTGCCAGCAGTTTGTGGGGCCAGCAGTTCTTC
CASSLWGQQFF
>TRBD1|13|TRBV2|TRBJ2-5|NA
TGTGCCAGCAGGAAGGGGGCCCAAGAGACCCAGTACTTC
CASRKGAQETQYF
>NA|15|TRBV7-8|TRBJ2-1|NA
TGTGCCAGCAGCTTAGGGATGGGGCGCGACAATGAGCAGTTCTTC
CASSLGMGRDNEQFF
>NA|14|TRBV4-2|TRBJ2-1|NA
TGTGCCAGCAGCCAAGGGAGACTCTACAATGAGCAGTTCTTC
CASSQGRLYNEQFF
>NA|16|TRBV27|TRBJ2-4|NA
TGTGCCAGCAGTTCCCACTTCGGGGGAAAGAAAAACATTCAGTACTTC
CASSSHFGGKKNIQYF
>TRBD1|15|TRBV29-1|TRBJ1-1|NA
TGCAGCGCTATACAGGGACAGGGGGATGTCACTGAAGCTTTCTTT
CSAIQGQGDVTEAFF
>NA|16|TRBV4-1|TRBJ1-2|NA
TGCGCCAGCAGCCAAGATCGGAGCTTCCCCCACTATGGCTACACCTTC
CASSQDRSFPHYGYTF
>TRBD2|14|TRBV29-1|TRBJ2-1|few
TGCAGCGTCCCCTGGATGGGAGGGATGGGAGAGCAGTTCTTC
CSVPWMGGMGEQFF
>TRBD1|15|TRBV6-5|TRBJ1-2|NA
TGTGCCAGCAGGACTCACAGGGGGGCGAACTATGGCTACACCTTC
CASRTHRGANYGYTF
>NA|14|TRBV6-1|TRBJ2-3|NA
TGTGCCAGCAGTTGGGGGGGCCTGACAGATACGCAGTATTTT
CASSWGGLTDTQYF
>NA|16|TRBV10-2|TRBJ1-5|NA
TGCGCCAGCAGTGAGAGGGGATGGTATAGCAATCAGCCCCAGCATTTT
CASSERGWYSNQPQHF
>TRBD1|16|TRBV5-1|TRBJ1-1|NA
TGCGCCAGCAGCTTGATGGCAGGGGGCTTGAACACTGAAGCTTTCTTT
CASSLMAGGLNTEAFF
>TRBD2|16|TRBV7-2|TRBJ2-3|NA
TGTGCCAGCAGCTTAAGCGCGGGGGGGCAGGGAGATACGCAGTATTTT
CASSLSAGGQGDTQYF
>NA|16|TRBV7-9|TRBJ2-5|NA
TGTGCCAGCAGCTCACACGGGACCCCGGGGAGGGAGACCCAGTACTTC
CASSSHGTPGRETQYF
>NA|16|TRBV3-1/TRBV3-2|TRBJ1-6|NA
TGTGCCAGCAGCCTTCCGACAGGAAGGGATAATTCACCCCTCCACTTT
CASSLPTGRDNSPLHF
>NA|12|TRBV19|TRBJ2-3|NA
TGTGCCAGTAGAACCCGAGGGGATACGCAGTATTTT
CASRTRGDTQYF
>NA|14|TRBV5-4|TRBJ1-5|NA
TGTGCCAGCAGCTTGATGGGGAAGGGGCAGCCCCAGCATTTT
CASSLMGKGQPQHF
>TRBD1|14|TRBV19|TRBJ1-1|NA
TGTGCCAGTAGTGTTAGACAGGGTGGGACTGAAGCTTTCTTT
CASSVRQGGTEAFF
>TRBD1|11|TRBV28|TRBJ2-3|NA
TGTGCCAGCAAGGGGGCGTTTTTCCCGTATTTT
CASKGAFFPYF
>NA|15|TRBV14|TRBJ1-2|NA
TGTGCCAGCAGCCAAGATACGGGGGTTAACTATGGCTACACCTTC
CASSQDTGVNYGYTF
>NA|15|TRBV28|TRBJ1-6|NA
TGTGCCACCAACTCCGTGGGGCTTGATAATTCACCCCTCCACTTT
CATNSVGLDNSPLHF
>NA|15|TRBV29-1|TRBJ1-4|NA
TGCAGCGTTGTCGTTTCAGGGGCCTCTAATGAAAAACTGTTTTTT
CSVVVSGASNEKLFF
>TRBD1|11|TRBV5-1|TRBJ2-5|once
TGCGCCAACAGGGGGAGGGAGACCCAGTACTTC
CANRGRETQYF
>NA|15|TRBV6-5|TRBJ1-2|NA
TGTGCCAGTGAAGCGGCGGGGATCGGGTACTATGGCTACACCTTC
CASEAAGIGYYGYTF